This paragraph covers one T cell receptor (beta chain) sequence. Its cognate antigen is unknown. These data belong to a study of graft-versus-host responses after intestinal transplantation. The wider study: Recipients obtained multivisceral, liver-intestinal, or isolated intestinal transplants. Among the recipients, all got anti-thymocyte globulin induction and then tacrolimus and steroids for around 3 years. Findings and caveats of the study: Where graft-donor T cell macrochimerism was present, patients had high graft-versus-host to host-versus-graft clonal ratios in allografts.

The table came from immunoSEQ multiplex PCR; TCRdb's copy has only in-frame clones and leaves some out. The table shows fewer than 120,000 clones, with around 95% occurring only once. Germline CDR1 reads MNHNS; CDR2 reads SASEGT. CDR3 length: 11 amino acids. Deletions cut 10 bases from V and 11 bases from J, with 15 bases between. V gene TRBV6-1 combines with J gene TRBJ1-5; no clear D. The source is a human donor who received an intestinal transplant. Sample: unstimulated CD8+ T cells sorted from spleen or lymph node cells, taken before intestinal transplant. The DNA of the CDR3 is TGTGCCACCCTGGACGGTAGGGCCCAGCATTTT. Translation: CATLDGRAQHF.